The clone carrying this T cell receptor beta chain has just one count. The CDR3 totals 14 residues. Germline CDR1 reads SGDLS; CDR2 reads YYNGEE. After removal of 7 bases from V and 1 base from J, the junction contained 5 bases not matched to a gene. This record belongs to a study of shared clonotypes between healthy human individuals. TCRdb keeps only in-frame clones here, not all; method: immunoSEQ multiplex PCR. The table lists approximately 2.5 million clones, 90% to 95% of them singletons. Input material: naive CD4+ T cells sorted from blood. Subset of the sample: CD45RA+ positively selected. This chain connects TRBV9 to TRBJ1-1, with 9 bases that match TRBD1. The origin of this receptor is a man aged 18 to 29 in good health. The CDR3, as DNA: TGTGCCAGCCCGGGGGGACAGGGGAACACTGAAGCTTTCTTT. Translating gives CASPGGQGNTEAFF.